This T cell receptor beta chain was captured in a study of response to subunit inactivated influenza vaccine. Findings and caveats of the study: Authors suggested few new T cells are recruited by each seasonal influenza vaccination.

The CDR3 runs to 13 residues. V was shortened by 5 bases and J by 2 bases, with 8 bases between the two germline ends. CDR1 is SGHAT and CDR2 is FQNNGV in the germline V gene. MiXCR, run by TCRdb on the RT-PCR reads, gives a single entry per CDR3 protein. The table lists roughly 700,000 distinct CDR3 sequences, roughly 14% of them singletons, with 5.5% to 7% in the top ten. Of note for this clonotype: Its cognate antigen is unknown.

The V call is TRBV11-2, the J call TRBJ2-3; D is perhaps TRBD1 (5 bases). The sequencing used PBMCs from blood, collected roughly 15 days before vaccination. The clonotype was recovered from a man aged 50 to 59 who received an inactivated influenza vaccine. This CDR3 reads CASSVTATDTQYF. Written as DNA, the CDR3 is TGTGCCAGCAGCGTGACAGCCACAGATACGCAGTATTTT.